The rows below give T cell receptor beta chains drawn from one sample of a study of OX40 agonist ivuxolimab in advanced cancers. Using immunoSEQ multiplex PCR, the repertoire was profiled, and TCRdb retains in-frame clones only, with some absent. The sample yields about 77,000 clones, 65% to 90% seen once. The sequences come from CD4+ or CD8+ T cells sorted from blood, collected in a trial of the OX40 agonist ivuxolimab. The source is an adult with an advanced solid tumor such as melanoma, head and neck, liver or kidney cancer. CDR3s include the opening cysteine and the closing phenylalanine or tryptophan. A D gene is named only where the DNA matches it firmly. Expanded clones get a size class; other rows say once, few or many, or leave the size out.

clone size	D gene	V gene	J gene	CDR3 DNA	CDR3 protein
.	.	TRBV19	TRBJ1-6	TGTGCCAGTAGTATAAAATCTCCGTACTCACCCCTCCACTTT	CASSIKSPYSPLHF
.	.	TRBV5-1	TRBJ2-5	TGCGCCAGCAGCTTGGGGGTGGGGAACACTCAAGAGACCCAGTACTTC	CASSLGVGNTQETQYF
once	.	TRBV30	TRBJ2-5	TGTGCCTGGACAGGGGCGGGAGAGACCCAGTACTTC	CAWTGAGETQYF
once	.	TRBV18	TRBJ2-1	TGTGCCAGCTCACCGGTCCAGGGGGGGTTCAATGAGCAGTTCTTC	CASSPVQGGFNEQFF
once	TRBD1	TRBV6-1	TRBJ2-7	TGTGCCAGCAGCCGGGACAGCAAATACGAGCAGTACTTC	CASSRDSKYEQYF
.	.	TRBV11-2	TRBJ2-7	TGTGCCAGCAGCCCACGCTACGAGCAGTACTTC	CASSPRYEQYF
.	.	TRBV19	TRBJ1-1	TGTGCCAGTAGTATAAGGGGCACAGGGACAATGAACACTGAAGCTTTCTTT	CASSIRGTGTMNTEAFF
.	.	TRBV5-1	TRBJ1-1	TGCGCCAGCAGCTTAGGGGCAGGGATTATGAACACTGAAGCTTTCTTT	CASSLGAGIMNTEAFF
.	.	TRBV18	TRBJ2-2	TGTGCCAGCTCACCATCTGGCGGCACCGGGGAGCTGTTTTTT	CASSPSGGTGELFF
.	.	TRBV5-1	TRBJ1-1	TGCGCCAGCAGCTTTCAGGGAAGGGACACTGAAGCTTTCTTT	CASSFQGRDTEAFF
.	.	TRBV19	TRBJ2-5	TGTGCCAGTAGTAAGGGGGTTCAAGAGACCCAGTACTTC	CASSKGVQETQYF
.	.	TRBV30	TRBJ2-3	TGTGCCTGGAAGGCGTCTGGGGCGGGATATTGGACGCAGTATTTT	CAWKASGAGYWTQYF
.	.	TRBV7-2	TRBJ2-3	TGTGCCAGCAGCTTAGTCCTTGCTAGCACAGATACGCAGTATTTT	CASSLVLASTDTQYF
.	TRBD1	TRBV19	TRBJ2-7	TGTGCCAGTAGTGGAAACAGGGGTACTTACGAGCAGTACTTC	CASSGNRGTYEQYF
.	TRBD1	TRBV5-5	TRBJ2-1	TGTGCCAGCAGACTACAGGGGGGTGAGCAGTTCTTC	CASRLQGGEQFF
.	.	TRBV6-1	TRBJ2-5	TGTGCCAGCAGTGAAGGAGGTCGGGAGACCCAGTACTTC	CASSEGGRETQYF
.	TRBD2	TRBV7-2	TRBJ2-1	TGTGCCAGCAGCTTACAACTAGCGGGGGGCAATGAGCAGTTCTTC	CASSLQLAGGNEQFF
few	.	TRBV5-1	TRBJ2-5	TGCGCCAGCAGCTCCTATACAGGGCCCCAAGAGACCCAGTACTTC	CASSSYTGPQETQYF
once	TRBD1	TRBV6-1	TRBJ1-5	TGTGCCAGCAGAGGACAGGGGGCGAGCAATCAGCCCCAGCATTTT	CASRGQGASNQPQHF
.	.	TRBV5-1	TRBJ2-5	TGCGCCAGCAGCCCCTCTCCGGAGACCCAGTACTTC	CASSPSPETQYF
.	.	TRBV9	TRBJ2-3	TGTGCCAGCAGCGTAGACGGGGCAGATACGCAGTATTTT	CASSVDGADTQYF
.	.	TRBV7-9	TRBJ1-3	TGTGCCAGCAGCTTAGTCTCTGGAAACACCATATATTTT	CASSLVSGNTIYF
.	.	TRBV5-4	TRBJ2-3	TGTGCCAGCAGCTTGACCGGGTTGGGCAGCACAGATACGCAGTATTTT	CASSLTGLGSTDTQYF
.	TRBD2	TRBV18	TRBJ2-5	TGTGCCAGCTCACCAAACGAGGCTAGCGGGCAAGAGACCCAGTACTTC	CASSPNEASGQETQYF
.	.	TRBV9	TRBJ2-3	TGTGCCAGCAGCGTAGAACCACACGATACGCAGTATTTT	CASSVEPHDTQYF
.	.	TRBV7-2	TRBJ2-7	TGTGCCAGCAGCTTAGAGGGGAGTCGGGGTTTCGTCCCCTACGAGCAGTACTTC	CASSLEGSRGFVPYEQYF
.	TRBD2	TRBV5-1	TRBJ2-1	TGCGCCAGCAGCCAGGGGGGGACTAGCAGTAATGAGCAGTTCTTC	CASSQGGTSSNEQFF
.	.	TRBV9	TRBJ2-3	TGTGCCAGCAGCGTAGCCCCTAGAACCCTCACAGATACGCAGTATTTT	CASSVAPRTLTDTQYF
.	.	TRBV19	TRBJ2-3	TGTGCCAGTAGTATCGGGTCTTGGGTGGGTCCAGATACGCAGTATTTT	CASSIGSWVGPDTQYF
.	TRBD1	TRBV5-4	TRBJ1-4	TGTGCCAGCAGCGCCGCAGGGGGACGAGATGAAAAACTGTTTTTT	CASSAAGGRDEKLFF
.	.	TRBV6-1	TRBJ1-2	TGTGCCAGCCGACACGTGGCAGACGGCTACACCTTC	CASRHVADGYTF
.	.	TRBV30	TRBJ2-5	TGTGCCTGGAGCCTAGGGGGTCAAGAGACCCAGTACTTC	CAWSLGGQETQYF
.	.	TRBV9	TRBJ1-5	TGTGCCAGCGCGAGGGACGTTTACAATCAGCCCCAGCATTTT	CASARDVYNQPQHF
.	TRBD1	TRBV7-2	TRBJ1-1	TGTGCCAGCAGCTTAGGCCAGGGACAGGGAAGGGACACTGAAGCTTTCTTT	CASSLGQGQGRDTEAFF
.	.	TRBV4-1	TRBJ1-3	TGCGCCAGCAGCCAAGGTGACCACGAAGGAAACACCATATATTTT	CASSQGDHEGNTIYF
once	.	TRBV7-2	TRBJ2-1	TGTGCCAGCAGCTTAGCGGGACAAGATTACAATGAGCAGTTCTTC	CASSLAGQDYNEQFF
.	.	TRBV5-4	TRBJ2-3	TGTGCCAGCAGCTTGGCGGGACGTAGCACAGATACGCAGTATTTT	CASSLAGRSTDTQYF
.	TRBD1	TRBV5-1	TRBJ2-5	TGCGCCAGCAGCTTGGGACAGGGTGGGGAGACCCAGTACTTC	CASSLGQGGETQYF